This entry is about one T cell receptor (beta chain). Antigen: not known. Treatment specified: approximately 9-day PBMC culture with coronavirus spike peptide pools or control peptides (ViraFEST assay). One should note that the unexposed donor's CD4+ T cells were collected before the COVID-19 pandemic (2011-2018). Cultured CD4+ T-cell DNA underwent Oncomine TCR Beta short-read sequencing. From the PCR reads, TCRdb called clonotypes with MiXCR, one entry per CDR3 protein. The sample carries about 10,000 distinct CDR3 sequences, roughly two fifths recorded once. This entry is derived from a study of vaccination and CD4 T cells after COVID-19. Points from the study as a whole: The median proportion of reactive clones detected only post-vaccination in convalescent patients was approximately 90%.

V trimming: 6 bases; J trimming: 5 bases; junction bases outside the gene matches: 6. Germline lookup yields CDR1 ENHRY and CDR2 SYGVKD. The CDR3 is made up of 13 amino acids. The TCR sequence derives from a human donor in good health. The rearrangement joins TRBV10-3 to TRBJ1-1; 7 bases are a match to TRBD1. Specimen: CD4+ T cells from blood, cultured in vitro. CDR3: CAISPQGGTEAFF. The CDR3 nucleotides read TGTGCCATCAGCCCTCAGGGGGGGACTGAAGCTTTCTTT.